This record concerns one T cell receptor (beta chain) sequence. What it recognizes is unknown. The data were obtained in a study of T-cell memory formation after mild COVID-19. The study's findings and limits: Second-wave clones peaking on day 37 lacked confirmed SARS-CoV-2 specificity.

Via MiXCR, TCRdb re-called the 5' RACE reads, giving one row per CDR3 protein. The profile shows a few hundred thousand distinct CDR3 sequences, 8% to 9% of them singletons. Germline V gene data show CDR1 as MNHEY and CDR2 as SVGEGT. V lost 4 bases and J lost 10, with 11 bases in between. This CDR3 spans 12 amino acids. Sequenced: PBMCs or a T cell subset sorted from them (not recorded which). The chain has TRBV6-2 or TRBV6-3 and TRBJ2-1; D call uncertain. This clonotype was obtained from a young man who had mild COVID-19 (a few samples of this study predate the infection). Cell type and time point are not known. The CDR3 spells CASSWVVGEQFF. The CDR3 coding sequence is TGTGCCAGCAGTTGGGTAGTCGGGGAGCAGTTCTTC.